This T cell receptor beta chain was documented in a study of blood T cell repertoires in COVID-19. V was pared by 3 bases and J by 6 bases, with 3 bases of the junction left unmatched. Germline V gene sequence: CDR1 SGHTS, CDR2 YDEGEE. The CDR3 contains 15 residues. Here immunoSEQ multiplex PCR was the method, and the copy in TCRdb shows in-frame clones only, minus some. The sample consists of hundreds of thousands of clones, approximately 91% of them appearing once. The sequence came from a woman aged 50 to 60 with COVID-19, enrolled during active disease. This chain links TRBV5-8 with TRBJ2-1; 13 bases are a match to TRBD2. Specimen: peripheral blood. CDR3 in DNA: TGTGCCAGCAGCTCGGGACTAGCGGGGCTCAATGAGCAGTTCTTC. The encoded protein is CASSSGLAGLNEQFF.